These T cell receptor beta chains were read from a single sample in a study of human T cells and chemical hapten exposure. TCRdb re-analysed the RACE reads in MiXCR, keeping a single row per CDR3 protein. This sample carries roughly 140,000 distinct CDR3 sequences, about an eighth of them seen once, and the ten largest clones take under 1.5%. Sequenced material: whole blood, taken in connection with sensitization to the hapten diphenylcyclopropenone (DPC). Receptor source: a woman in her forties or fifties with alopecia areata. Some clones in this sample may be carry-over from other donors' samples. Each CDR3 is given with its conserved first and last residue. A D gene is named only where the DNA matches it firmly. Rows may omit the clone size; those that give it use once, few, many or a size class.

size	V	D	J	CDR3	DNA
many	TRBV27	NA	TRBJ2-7	CASSLSTGSYEQYF	TGTGCCAGCAGTTTATCGACTGGCTCCTACGAGCAGTACTTC
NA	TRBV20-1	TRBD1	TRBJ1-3	CSANAGQGSGNTIYF	TGCAGTGCCAACGCGGGACAGGGGTCCGGAAACACCATATATTTT
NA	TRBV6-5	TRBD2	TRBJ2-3	CASSWGLAGPDTQYF	TGTGCCAGCAGTTGGGGACTAGCTGGCCCAGATACGCAGTATTTT
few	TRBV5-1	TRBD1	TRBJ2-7	CASSWTGGTLSYEQYF	TGCGCCAGCAGCTGGACAGGGGGTACCCTCTCCTACGAGCAGTACTTC
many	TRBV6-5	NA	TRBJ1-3	CASSYGQKGKENTIYF	TGTGCCAGCAGTTACGGGCAGAAGGGGAAGGAAAACACCATATATTTT
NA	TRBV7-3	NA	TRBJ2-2	CASSYSPTATGELFF	TGTGCCAGCAGCTACTCTCCGACAGCGACCGGGGAGCTGTTTTTT
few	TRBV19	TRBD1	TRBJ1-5	CASSTGQGYGQPQHF	TGTGCCAGTAGTACCGGACAGGGGTACGGTCAGCCCCAGCATTTT
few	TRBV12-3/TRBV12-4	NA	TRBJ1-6	CASSDQGYNSPLHF	TGTGCCAGCAGTGACCAGGGGTATAATTCACCCCTCCACTTT
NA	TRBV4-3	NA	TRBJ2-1	CASSQGLFNINEQFF	TGCGCCAGCAGCCAGGGACTTTTCAACATCAATGAGCAGTTCTTC
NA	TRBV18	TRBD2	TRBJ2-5	CACSPGGGTQTQYF	TGTGCCTGCTCACCAGGCGGGGGGACGCAGACCCAGTACTTC
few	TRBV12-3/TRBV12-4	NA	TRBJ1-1	CASSLAGDTEAFF	TGTGCCAGCAGCTTGGCCGGGGACACTGAAGCTTTCTTT
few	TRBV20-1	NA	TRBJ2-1	CSARGDSRNEQFF	TGCAGTGCTCGCGGGGACTCTCGCAATGAGCAGTTCTTC
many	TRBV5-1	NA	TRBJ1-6	CASSLGQAGSYNSPLHF	TGCGCCAGCAGCTTGGGGCAGGCGGGCTCCTATAATTCACCCCTCCACTTT
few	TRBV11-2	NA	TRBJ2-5	CASSRFVEETQYF	TGTGCCAGCAGTCGCTTTGTGGAGGAGACCCAGTACTTC
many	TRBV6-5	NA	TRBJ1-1	CASSYSRNTEAFF	TGTGCCAGCAGTTACTCCAGGAACACTGAAGCTTTCTTT
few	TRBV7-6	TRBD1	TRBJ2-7	CASSLKQGAVPWAHEQYF	TGTGCCAGCAGCTTAAAACAGGGGGCAGTGCCGTGGGCCCACGAGCAGTACTTC
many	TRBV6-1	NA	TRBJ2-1	CASRLLVGYNEQFF	TGTGCCAGCAGATTACTAGTGGGGTACAATGAGCAGTTCTTC
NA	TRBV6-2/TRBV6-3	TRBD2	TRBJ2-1	CASSSTRAGGPRNEQFF	TGTGCCAGCAGTTCAACCCGGGCGGGAGGGCCTAGGAATGAGCAGTTCTTC
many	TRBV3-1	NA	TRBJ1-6	CASSQEVTNSPLHF	TGTGCCAGCAGCCAAGAGGTGACTAATTCACCCCTCCACTTT
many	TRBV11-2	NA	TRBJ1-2	CASSLGSYGYTF	TGTGCCAGCAGCTTAGGAAGCTATGGCTACACCTTC